This T cell receptor (beta chain) emerged from a study of tumor-infiltrating lymphocytes in primary liver carcinoma. This CDR3 comprises 17 residues. Looked up from germline, CDR1 is LGHNA and CDR2 is YNFKEQ. J was trimmed by 7 bases and V by 0 bases; bases with no gene match: 9. Each 20-30 mg portion of unsorted bulk tissue served as the source for co-extraction of RNA and DNA. This clonotype was counted at least ten times. Starting material of about 0.45 ug total RNA yielded TCR beta cDNA via a constant-region primer. Slightly modified ARM-PCR with three nested multiplex PCR rounds yielded TCR beta libraries. Two initial PCR rounds of about 10 cycles each paired TRBV1-TRBV30 forward primers with a C-beta reverse primer. TCRdb reanalysed the multiplex PCR reads using MiXCR and keeps one entry per CDR3 protein. Among around 79,000 distinct CDR3 sequences listed, roughly 69% were seen once.

The material sequenced was tumor-adjacent normal liver tissue. The sequence was collected from a man aged 40-49 years with primary liver carcinoma and hepatitis B virus infection. The gene calls are TRBV4-2 and TRBJ1-6, with 7 bases matching TRBD1. CDR3 region: CASSQDMTGSLNSPLHF. For the CDR3, the DNA is TGTGCCAGCAGCCAAGATATGACAGGGAGTCTCAATTCACCCCTCCACTTT.